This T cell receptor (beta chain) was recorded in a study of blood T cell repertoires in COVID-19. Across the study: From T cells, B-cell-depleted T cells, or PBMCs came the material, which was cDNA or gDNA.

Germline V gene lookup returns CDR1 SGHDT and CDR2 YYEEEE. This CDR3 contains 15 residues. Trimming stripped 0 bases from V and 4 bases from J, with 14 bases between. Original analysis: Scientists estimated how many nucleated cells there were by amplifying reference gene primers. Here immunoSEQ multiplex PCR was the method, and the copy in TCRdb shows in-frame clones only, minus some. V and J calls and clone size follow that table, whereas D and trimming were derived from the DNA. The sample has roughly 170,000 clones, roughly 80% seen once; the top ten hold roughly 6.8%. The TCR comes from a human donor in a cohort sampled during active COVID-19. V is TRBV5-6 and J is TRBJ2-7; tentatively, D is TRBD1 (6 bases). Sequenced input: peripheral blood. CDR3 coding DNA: TGTGCCAGCAGCTTGGTACAGGGAATCGGATACGAGCAGTACTTC. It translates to CASSLVQGIGYEQYF.